Following are 15 T cell receptor beta chains from one sample sequenced in a study of T cells in Graves' hyperthyroidism and ophthalmopathy (dated by TCRdb to between 2018 and 2021). Receptor libraries were prepared by multiplex PCR. Sequencing used an Illumina HiSeq 2000. Amplification of TCR beta CDR3 regions was carried out from RNA transcripts. The TCR CDR3 was subjected to a first round of RT-PCR using the HTBI primer set and the Qiagen OneStep RT-PCR kit. TCRdb passed the public sequencing reads through fastp at Q25 and MiXCR, retaining productive beta sequences. One record per CDR3 amino acid sequence lists the most common genes and DNA. This sample holds about 52,000 distinct CDR3 sequences; around 48% were observed only once. About 8.9% of the sample comes from the top ten. Sequencing input: blood. The source is a woman aged 50 to 60 with Graves' ophthalmopathy.

The chain couples TRBV30 to TRBJ1-5; the match to TRBD1 covers 7 bases. The CDR3 runs 13 residues. The V and J ends lost 5 bases and 6 bases, in that order; junction bases with no gene match: 7. Germline assignment: CDR1 GTSNPN and CDR2 SVGIG (reference sequence). The CDR3 here is CAWGTTGFQPQHF. CDR3 DNA sequence: TGTGCCTGGGGGACGACAGGGTTTCAGCCCCAGCATTTT. Full variable domain (missing parts from reference TRBV30 and TRBJ1-5): SQTIHQWPATLVQPVGSPLSLECTVEGTSNPNLYWYRQAAGRGLQLLFYSVGIGQISSEVPQNLSASRPQDRQFILSSKKLLLSDSGFYLCAWGTTGFQPQHFGDGTRLSIL.

This clonotype counts as medium-sized. V and J are TRBV29-1 and TRBJ1-1, with D unclear. The V end lost 4 bases, the J end lost 1 base, and 7 bases lay between the germline ends. In germline, CDR1 is SQVTM, CDR2 ANQGSEA. The CDR3 totals 12 residues. In DNA form, the CDR3 reads TGCAGCGTTGGTAAGGGGAACACTGAAGCTTTCTTT. This sequence encodes CSVGKGNTEAFF.

This clonotype was seen only once. The V gene is TRBV2, the J gene TRBJ2-1; D might be TRBD1 (6 bases). Germline assignment: CDR1 SNHLY and CDR2 FYNNEI. The CDR3 runs to 13 residues. Deletions cut 6 bases from V and 8 bases from J, with 14 bases between. The CDR3 bases are TGTGCCAGCAGGCAACAGGGTGGTGATGAGCAGTTCTTC. It specifies CASRQQGGDEQFF.

The rearrangement uses TRBV4-1 and TRBJ1-4; 7 bases fit TRBD1. Germline V gives CDR1 MGHRA, CDR2 YSYEKL. V shed 3 bases and J 5 bases; nucleotides not matched to a gene: 3. The CDR3 is 14 amino acids. The chain's CDR3 is CASSQTGQNEKLFF. The DNA for the CDR3 is TGCGCCAGCAGCCAGACAGGGCAGAATGAAAAACTGTTTTTT.

The chain has TRBV4-3 and TRBJ1-1, with D hard to call. Trimming removed 3 bases from V and 2 bases from J, with 10 bases in between. The CDR3 is 14 amino acids. Germline V gene sequence: CDR1 LGHNA, CDR2 YSLEER. The CDR3 DNA reads TGCGCCAGCAGCCAGGGGAGGGAAAACACTGAAGCTTTCTTT. It specifies CASSQGRENTEAFF.

The rearrangement uses TRBV20-1 and TRBJ2-5; 9 nucleotides align to TRBD2. V dropped 0 bases and J dropped 0; count of bases not matched to a gene: 5. Germline CDR1 and CDR2: DFQATT and SNEGSKA (reference sequence). This CDR3 contains 16 residues. The CDR3 reads CSARDQRGANQETQYF. The CDR3 DNA follows: TGCAGTGCTAGAGATCAGCGGGGGGCAAACCAAGAGACCCAGTACTTC.

The CDR3 spells CASSEARGGGETQYF. Here the CDR3 DNA reads TGCGCCAGCAGCGAGGCCAGGGGTGGGGGAGAGACCCAGTACTTC. The V call is TRBV5-1, the J call TRBJ2-5; D is possibly TRBD1 (6 bases). Trimming stripped 4 bases from V and 4 bases from J, with 17 bases between. The length of the CDR3 is 15 residues. Germline V lookup: CDR1 SGHRS, CDR2 YFSETQ.

This chain links TRBV9 with TRBJ1-2; 10 bases map to TRBD1. The CDR3 extends over 17 amino acids. Looked up from germline, CDR1 is SGDLS and CDR2 is YYNGEE. V trimming: 0 bases; J trimming: 8 bases; junction bases outside the gene matches: 13. In DNA form, the CDR3 reads TGTGCCAGCAGCGTAGCACCCCCAACGACAGGGGGCCAAGGCTACACCTTC. Translation: CASSVAPPTTGGQGYTF.

The chain has TRBV7-9 and TRBJ2-5; 13 nucleotides line up with TRBD2. CDR3 length: 17 residues. Germline CDR1 and CDR2: SEHNR and FQNEAQ (reference sequence). The ends lost 2 bases at V and 4 bases at J; junction bases unmatched: 7. DNA of the CDR3: TGTGCCAGCAGCTTAAAGTGGAGACTAGCGGGGGGAGAGACCCAGTACTTC. It translates to CASSLKWRLAGGETQYF. The complete variable domain, with remaining parts taken from reference TRBV7-9 and TRBJ2-5, reads DTGVSQNPRHKITKRGQNVTFRCDPISEHNRLYWYRQTLGQGPEFLTYFQNEAQLEKSRLLSDRFSAERPKGSFSTLEIQRTEQGDSAMYLCASSLKWRLAGGETQYFGPGTRLLVL.

The chain links TRBV2 to TRBJ1-1; D might be TRBD1 (6 bases). Germline V gene lookup returns CDR1 SNHLY and CDR2 FYNNEI. This CDR3 comprises 13 residues. V was shortened by 8 bases and J by 5 bases, with 15 bases between the two germline ends. The CDR3: CASAIQGGTEAFF. Written as DNA, the CDR3 is TGTGCCAGCGCCATACAGGGTGGGACTGAAGCTTTCTTT.

The gene calls are TRBV19 and TRBJ1-1; D gene uncertain. With 8 bases removed from V and 4 bases from J, the gap between germline ends came to 11 bases. The CDR3 loop spans 12 amino acids. Germline CDR1 is LNHDA and CDR2 is SQIVND (reference sequence). The DNA of the CDR3 is TGTGCCAGTGGGATGAAAGGCACTGAAGCTTTCTTT. Amino acid sequence: CASGMKGTEAFF.

Ten or more counts support this clonotype. This chain connects TRBV20-1 to TRBJ2-7, with 12 bases lining up with TRBD2. With 0 bases clipped from V and 3 bases from J, the junction kept 3 bases outside the gene matches. This CDR3 is built from 15 residues. The germline V gene has CDR1 DFQATT and CDR2 SNEGSKA (reference sequence). The CDR3 nucleotides read TGCAGTGCTAGAGATCCGACTAGCGGGAGCTACGAGCAGTACTTC. As protein: CSARDPTSGSYEQYF.

This chain connects TRBV20-1 to TRBJ2-7, with D possibly matching TRBD1 (6 bases). CDR3 size: 14 residues. V lost 0 bases and J 0 bases, leaving 9 bases between the germline ends. The germline V gene has CDR1 DFQATT and CDR2 SNEGSKA (reference sequence). CDR3 loop: CSARDARGSYEQYF. In nucleotides, the CDR3 is TGCAGTGCTAGAGATGCCAGGGGCTCCTACGAGCAGTACTTC.

Concerning this clonotype: The junction differs from germline at one of its ends, possibly a read error. The genes are TRBV6-5 and TRBJ1-1; 9 nucleotides match TRBD1. CDR3 length equals 13 residues. Germline CDR1 MNHEY, CDR2 SVGAGI. CDR3 bases: TGTGTCAGCAGTTTAACTGGGACAGGGTGGGCTTTCTTT. Protein: CVSSLTGTGWAFF.

The CDR3 loop reads CASRPRVQETQYF. In nucleotides, the CDR3 is TGTGCCAGCAGACCCAGGGTACAAGAGACCCAGTACTTC. The chain combines TRBV6-2 or TRBV6-3 with TRBJ2-5; a weak D match, TRBD1 (5 bases). V shed 6 bases and J shed 2 bases, with 10 bases lying between them. CDR1 and CDR2 (germline): MNHEY, SVGEGT. This CDR3 is 13 amino acids long.